Below, 26 T cell receptor beta chains from the same sample are listed, as sequenced in a study of T cell repertoires in cytomegalovirus infection. Which antigens these TCRs recognize remains unknown. TCRdb re-called the reads through MiXCR, storing one row per CDR3 protein. The profile shows about 890,000 distinct CDR3 sequences, less than 40% of them singletons. The sample in question was cultured CD8+ T cells from PBMCs, obtained from culture after CMV antigen stimulation. These receptors were obtained from a human donor in good health (CMV status not recorded). Some clones in this sample may be carry-over from other donors' samples.

V gene TRBV18 combines with J gene TRBJ1-6; D perhaps matches TRBD1 (6 bases). Germline V gene sequence: CDR1 KGHSH, CDR2 LQKENI. V was pared by 1 base and J by 0 bases, with 16 bases between. CDR3 length: 19 residues. CDR3 amino acids: CASSPQDSTSSSYNSPLHF. The DNA for the CDR3 is TGTGCCAGCTCACCACAGGACAGCACCTCGAGCTCCTATAATTCACCCCTCCACTTT.

This clonotype was observed a few times. The chain links TRBV7-9 to TRBJ2-7; D is possibly TRBD1 (5 bases). The CDR3 totals 16 residues. Between the trimmed V and J ends, which lost 4 bases and 3 bases, there was a span of 19 bases. Germline V CDR1 and CDR2: SEHNR, FQNEAQ (reference sequence). CDR3 sequence (DNA): TGTGCCAGCAGCTCGACAGACCCCGGGCTAGTCTACGAGCAGTACTTC. Amino acid sequence: CASSSTDPGLVYEQYF.

The CDR3 sequence: CASSRPPGQNSPLHF. CDR3 sequence (DNA): TGTGCCAGTAGTAGACCCCCCGGACAGAATTCACCCCTCCACTTT. The J gene is TRBJ1-6, the V gene TRBV19; maybe TRBD1 (6 bases). The CDR3 length is 15 residues. V was pared by 4 bases and J by 7 bases, with 14 bases between. From germline, CDR1 is LNHDA and CDR2 SQIVND (reference sequence).

Note on this clonotype: One end of the junction varies from germline; a read error may be responsible. This chain links TRBV27 with TRBJ2-1, with D possibly matching TRBD1 (6 bases). The V gene's germline CDR1 is MNHEY and CDR2 SMNVEV (reference sequence). The CDR3 runs 16 residues. The CDR3 DNA reads as TGTGCCAACAGTTTCGGACAGTTCCTTCCTTACAATGAGCAGTTCTTC. It is translated as CANSFGQFLPYNEQFF.

This clonotype ranks as medium-sized (0.01 to 0.1%). This chain connects TRBV27 to TRBJ1-3, with D perhaps TRBD1 (5 bases). Germline CDR1 is MNHEY and CDR2 is SMNVEV (reference sequence). The CDR3 totals 14 residues. Deletions cut 3 bases from V and 1 base from J, with 7 bases between. CDR3 loop: CASSLGPSGNTIYF. CDR3 coding DNA: TGTGCCAGCAGTTTGGGGCCTTCTGGAAACACCATATATTTT.

The V and J genes are TRBV6-5 and TRBJ2-3, with 8 bases matching TRBD1. Per the germline V gene, CDR1 is MNHEY and CDR2 is SVGAGI. The CDR3 length is 15 residues. V shed 9 bases and J 3 bases; nucleotides not matched to a gene: 11. CDR3 coding DNA: TGTGCCAGTAGCCTGGACAGGGAAGAAACAGATACGCAGTATTTT. Protein sequence: CASSLDREETDTQYF.

The chain links TRBV12-3 or TRBV12-4 to TRBJ2-1; the match to TRBD2 covers 8 bases. The V and J ends lost 5 bases and 15 bases, in that order; junction bases with no gene match: 9. The length of the CDR3 is 12 residues. CDR3 protein: CASSVKTSEVFF. For the CDR3, the DNA is TGTGCCAGCAGTGTAAAGACTAGCGAGGTGTTCTTC.

The V and J genes are TRBV6-6 and TRBJ2-7, with 13 bases that match TRBD2. Per germline, CDR1 MNHNY and CDR2 SVGAGI (reference sequence). V was pared by 6 bases and J by 2 bases, with 10 bases of the junction left unmatched. The CDR3 is made up of 17 amino acids. Written as DNA, the CDR3 is TGTGCCAGCAGGTCACTAGCGGGGGGGCCATCCCCCTACGAGCAGTACTTC. This sequence encodes CASRSLAGGPSPYEQYF.

The rearrangement joins TRBV2 to TRBJ1-5; 7 bases are shared with TRBD1. The length of the CDR3 is 16 residues. Per germline, CDR1 SNHLY and CDR2 FYNNEI. Trimming took 5 bases from V and 3 from J; bases not matched to a gene: 10. CDR3 DNA: TGTGCCAGCAGTCCCGGGCGGACAGGAAACAATCAGCCCCAGCATTTT. Translation: CASSPGRTGNNQPQHF.

The CDR3 sequence is CASSGGEFGTEAFF. CDR3 DNA sequence: TGTGCCAGCAGCGGAGGGGAATTCGGCACTGAAGCTTTCTTT. The chain has TRBV7-9 and TRBJ1-1, with D possibly being TRBD1 (5 bases). CDR1 is SEHNR, CDR2 FQNEAQ, per germline (reference sequence). The V gene lost 5 bases and the J gene lost 4 bases, with 14 bases spanning the gap. This CDR3 spans 14 amino acids.

About this clonotype: This likely traces to a read error, being one base from a far larger clone. The rearrangement uses TRBV7-6 and TRBJ1-1; TRBD1 aligns across 7 bases. The CDR3 is made up of 13 amino acids. Germline V gene lookup returns CDR1 SGHVS and CDR2 FNYEAQ. The CDR3 DNA is TGTGCCAGCAGCTCAGGGGGGAACACTGACGCTTTCTTT. Translating gives CASSSGGNTDAFF.

The rearrangement joins TRBV15 to TRBJ2-7; D may be TRBD1 (5 bases). Germline loops: CDR1 LNHNV, CDR2 YYDKDF (reference sequence). This CDR3 comprises 15 residues. V shed 1 base and J shed 3 bases, with 13 bases lying between them. CDR3 in DNA: TGTGCCACCAGCAGAGGAACAGGCTTTCGCTACGAGCAGTACGTC. Its protein is CATSRGTGFRYEQYV.

This clonotype was seen only a few times. V usage is TRBV15 and J usage is TRBJ2-5, with 15 bases identical to TRBD2. The CDR3 is 17 amino acids. The trim removed 5 bases at V and 3 bases at J, leaving 7 bases unmatched. Germline V gene sequence: CDR1 LNHNV, CDR2 YYDKDF (reference sequence). The CDR3 DNA is TGTGCCACCAGCGAGGAGGGACTAGCGGGGGGAAAAGAGACCCAGTACTTC. Protein: CATSEEGLAGGKETQYF. The whole variable domain, remainder taken from reference TRBV15 and TRBJ2-5, is DAMVIQNPRYQVTQFGKPVTLSCSQTLNHNVMYWYQQKSSQAPKLLFHYYDKDFNNEADTPDNFQSRRPNTSFCFLDIRSPGLGDTAMYLCATSEEGLAGGKETQYFGPGTRLLVL.

There are many counts of this clonotype. The chain is built from TRBV7-6 and TRBJ2-3; 8 bases fit TRBD2. Losses at the gene ends were 5 bases for V and 0 bases for J; bases not matched to a gene: 13. The CDR3 totals 18 residues. Germline values: CDR1 SGHVS, CDR2 FNYEAQ. The CDR3 coding sequence is TGTGCCAGCAGCCCTTCCCGGACTAGCCTAGGAAGCACAGATACGCAGTATTTT. Its protein product is CASSPSRTSLGSTDTQYF.

The chain couples TRBV27 to TRBJ1-2, with D possibly TRBD1 on 5 matching bases. The CDR3 covers 15 residues. Trimming removed 2 bases at V and 4 bases at J, with 14 bases between. CDR1 is MNHEY, CDR2 SMNVEV, per germline (reference sequence). Here the CDR3 reads CASSLVGGVLYGYTF. Here the CDR3 DNA reads TGTGCCAGCAGTTTAGTAGGAGGGGTACTCTATGGCTACACCTTC.

This CDR3 is CASSLAFSGHEQYF. CDR3 DNA: TGTGCCAGCAGCTTAGCGTTTAGCGGGCACGAGCAGTACTTC. The J gene is TRBJ2-7, the V gene TRBV7-2, with 7 bases that match TRBD2. V was pared by 0 bases and J by 5 bases, with 4 bases of the junction left unmatched. This CDR3 spans 14 amino acids. Germline loops: CDR1 SGHTA, CDR2 FQGNSA.

This clonotype was detected only a few times. The chain has TRBV4-2 and TRBJ2-3, with 7 bases lining up with TRBD2. Trimming took 1 base from V and 4 from J; bases not matched to a gene: 5. Germline V gene lookup returns CDR1 LGHNA and CDR2 YNFKEQ. CDR3 length: 15 amino acids. DNA of the CDR3: TGTGCCAGCAGCCAAGGGACTAGGCTCTCAGATACGCAGTATTTT. This encodes CASSQGTRLSDTQYF.

This clonotype was observed a few times. This chain links TRBV7-9 with TRBJ2-4; 8 bases agree with TRBD1. The CDR3 sequence is 17 residues long. V gave up 2 bases and J gave up 0 bases; unmatched junction bases: 6. Germline-derived CDR1 and CDR2 are SEHNR and FQNEAQ (reference sequence). CDR3 nucleotide sequence: TGTGCCAGCAGCTTATTGCAGGGGGCGATAGCCAAAAACATTCAGTACTTC. Its protein product is CASSLLQGAIAKNIQYF.

This clonotype has a handful of counts. The genes are TRBV7-9 and TRBJ2-5; TRBD1 aligns across 10 bases. The germline CDR1 and CDR2 sequences are SEHNR and FQNEAQ (reference sequence). J gave up 6 bases and V 5 bases, and 6 bases lay outside the gene matches. This CDR3 is built from 14 residues. The CDR3 DNA is TGTGCCAGCAGCGGGCGACAGGGGGCTAAGACCCAGTACTTC. Residues: CASSGRQGAKTQYF.

The chain joins TRBV10-2 to TRBJ2-1, with a weak D call TRBD2 (6 bases). The germline V gene has CDR1 WSHSY and CDR2 SAAADI. The CDR3 sequence is 16 residues long. V shed 2 bases and J shed 9 bases, with 20 bases lying between them. CDR3 sequence: CASSEKVARGYIEQFF. For the CDR3, the DNA is TGCGCCAGCAGTGAGAAGGTAGCCCGGGGGTATATTGAGCAGTTCTTC.

The rearrangement joins TRBV7-6 to TRBJ2-1; the D call may be TRBD1 or TRBD2 (5 bases each). This CDR3 is built from 16 residues. Germline CDR1 reads SGHVS; CDR2 reads FNYEAQ. The germline V and J ends were trimmed by 2 bases and 7 bases, with 18 bases remaining between them. DNA for the CDR3: TGTGCCAGCAGCTTAAGAGGGGCTACTTACCCGAATGAGCAGTTCTTC. This gives the protein CASSLRGATYPNEQFF.

This clonotype came up a few times. V and J are TRBV27 and TRBJ1-5; D unresolved. The V end was cut by 6 bases, the J end by 1 base, with 10 bases between. CDR1 is MNHEY, CDR2 SMNVEV, per germline (reference sequence). The CDR3 contains 14 residues. CDR3 in DNA: TGTGCCAGCAGGGGAGGGAAAAGCAATCAGCCCCAGCATTTT. As protein: CASRGGKSNQPQHF.

The rearrangement joins TRBV6-2 or TRBV6-3 to TRBJ2-1; 10 nucleotides agree with TRBD2. Trimming took 5 bases from V and 4 from J; bases not matched to a gene: 5. Germline lookup yields CDR1 MNHEY and CDR2 SVGEGT. This CDR3 contains 15 residues. The CDR3 loop reads CASSISGGYYNEQFF. The DNA for the CDR3 is TGTGCCAGCAGTATTAGCGGGGGGTATTACAATGAGCAGTTCTTC.

This clonotype was counted many times. This chain joins TRBV7-6 and TRBJ2-1; possibly TRBD1 or TRBD2 for D (6 bases each). This CDR3 has 16 amino acids. Trimming removed 5 bases from V and 8 bases from J, with 22 bases in between. CDR1 is SGHVS, CDR2 FNYEAQ, per germline. CDR3 sequence (DNA): TGTGCCAGCAGCGCCAGTTCACAGGGAGGTTTATATGAGCAGTTCTTC. Protein sequence: CASSASSQGGLYEQFF.

This clonotype turned up a few times. The chain uses TRBV27 and TRBJ1-2; D possibly corresponds to TRBD1 (6 bases). CDR3 length: 16 residues. Germline loops: CDR1 MNHEY, CDR2 SMNVEV (reference sequence). V lost 6 bases, J lost 4 bases, and 21 bases lay in between. CDR3 protein: CASSLTPGARLYGYTF. CDR3 nucleotides: TGTGCCAGCAGCCTAACCCCGGGGGCGCGCCTCTATGGCTACACCTTC.

The CDR3 DNA reads as TGTGCCAGCAGTGAGGTGTCTGCGGGGGCCAACGTCCTGACTTTC. This codes for CASSEVSAGANVLTF. The chain employs TRBV25-1 and TRBJ2-6, with unresolved D. This CDR3 has 15 amino acids. In germline, CDR1 is MGHDK, CDR2 SYGVNS. V dropped 3 bases and J dropped 4 bases, with 10 bases sitting between them.